The clone carrying this TCR beta chain appeared many times. Its antigen is not identified. Time point defined: persistent/refractory GD, antithyroid drugs over 5 years with positive TRAb. The TCR library was made from RNA that had been extracted from PBMCs in TRIzol. In Xi'an, China, an endocrinology department was the source of patients. Staff drew about 8.9 milliliters of peripheral blood into EDTA tubes. Arm-PCR of CDR3 regions and iRepertoire HTBI primers were used to build TCR beta libraries. Using its own MiXCR run on the multiplex PCR reads, TCRdb lists one record per CDR3 protein. Of about 460,000 distinct CDR3 sequences in the sample, 22% were seen once. The source of the sample is a study of regulatory T cells in long-lasting Graves disease. V was cut by 1 base and J by 13 bases, with 13 bases left in between. The CDR3 extends over 13 amino acids. Per the germline V gene, CDR1 is LGHDT and CDR2 is YNNKEL (reference sequence).

Study-wide results and caveats: Among samples with persistent disease, TRBV28, TRBJ1-2 and TRBJ2-5 were favored. The small sample size may have reduced accuracy.

The receptor comes from a female donor with Graves disease. The sample here was peripheral blood mononuclear cells (PBMCs), taken when the disease was refractory, from a patient treated with antithyroid drugs. The chain couples TRBV3-1 to TRBJ1-4; D is undetermined. The CDR3 loop reads CASSQGGPSGLFF. The CDR3 DNA is TGTGCCAGCAGCCAAGGTGGGCCCTCCGGACTGTTTTTT.